This is a list of T cell receptor beta chains from one sample in a study of blood T cells in healthy people across ages. TCRdb ran MiXCR on the 5' RACE reads and lists one entry per CDR3 protein. The sample contains about 320,000 distinct CDR3 sequences, around 30% of which appear only once. Material: blood. The source is a woman in her 70s in good health. CDR3s include the opening cysteine and the closing phenylalanine or tryptophan. The D gene is left open where the match is weak. Only part of the rows carry a size: once, few, many, or a class if the clone is expanded.

clone_size j_call v_call d_call cdr3_nt cdr3_aa
- TRBJ2-3 TRBV7-2 - TGTGCCAGCAGCTCCGGGACGCCCCCAGATACGCAGTATTTT CASSSGTPPDTQYF
- TRBJ2-7 TRBV29-1 - TGCAGCGTTAGCAACGCCTACGAGCAGTACTTC CSVSNAYEQYF
few TRBJ2-7 TRBV7-2 TRBD2 TGTGCCAGCAGCTTAGAGGCTAGCGGTGCGAACGAGCAGTACTTC CASSLEASGANEQYF
- TRBJ2-1 TRBV3-1 - TGTGCCAGCAGCCAAGTCCTGAGCTCCTACAATGAGCAGTTCTTC CASSQVLSSYNEQFF
- TRBJ2-3 TRBV20-1 TRBD2 TGCAGTGCGGGAGTAGCGGGAGCCATAGATACGCAGTATTTT CSAGVAGAIDTQYF
- TRBJ2-3 TRBV12-3/TRBV12-4 TRBD1 TGTGCCAGCAGTTTAGCGCGGGGGACAGGGTTGACAGATACGCAGTATTTT CASSLARGTGLTDTQYF
- TRBJ2-1 TRBV7-6 TRBD1 TGTGCCAGCGGCTTAGACGGACAGGGCTCCAATGAGCAGTTCTTC CASGLDGQGSNEQFF
- TRBJ2-5 TRBV20-1 TRBD2 TGCAGTGCTAGTAAAGGACAGTTAGCGGGGGGCAGGGAGACCCAGTACTTC CSASKGQLAGGRETQYF
many TRBJ2-4 TRBV3-1 TRBD2 TGTGCCAGCAGCCAAGAGGGACTAGCAAACATTCAGTACTTC CASSQEGLANIQYF
- TRBJ2-7 TRBV20-1 TRBD1 TGCAGTGCTAGAGCTCCAGGGGGCTTATACGAGCAGTACTTC CSARAPGGLYEQYF
few TRBJ2-1 TRBV24-1 - TGTGCCACCAGTGTCGTAAATGAGCAGTTCTTC CATSVVNEQFF
- TRBJ2-4 TRBV15 TRBD2 TGTGCCACCAGCAGAGACCGACTAGCTGATCAGTACTTC CATSRDRLADQYF
few TRBJ2-7 TRBV7-8 - TGTGCCAGCAGCCCTGTCGGTAGCGGACACGAGCAGTACTTC CASSPVGSGHEQYF
- TRBJ2-1 TRBV5-1 TRBD1 TGCGCCAGCAGCTTCTCGGACAGGGAGAACAATGAGCAGTTCTTC CASSFSDRENNEQFF
- TRBJ1-6 TRBV2 TRBD1 TGTGCCAGCAGTAAGGGACAGGGAGATTCACCCCTCCACTTT CASSKGQGDSPLHF
few TRBJ2-1 TRBV7-9 TRBD2 TGTGCCAGCAGCTTCAAGCGGAGCGGGGGGAACTCCTACAATGAGCAGTTCTTC CASSFKRSGGNSYNEQFF
- TRBJ2-7 TRBV18 TRBD2 TGTGCCAGCTCACCGACTAGCGCGGGCGAGCAGTACTTC CASSPTSAGEQYF
- TRBJ2-5 TRBV24-1 TRBD1 TGTGCCACCAGTGATTCCGGGACAGGGAAGGCAGAGACCCAGTACTTC CATSDSGTGKAETQYF
many TRBJ2-2 TRBV7-2 - TGTGCCAGCAGCGATTCATGGAACACCGGGGAGCTGTTTTTT CASSDSWNTGELFF
many TRBJ2-5 TRBV29-1 TRBD2 TGCAGCGTTGGGGAGGGGCGAGAGACCCAGTACTTC CSVGEGRETQYF
- TRBJ1-5 TRBV6-2/TRBV6-3 - TGTGCCAGCAGTCAGCCCTATCAGCCCCAGCATTTT CASSQPYQPQHF
- TRBJ2-1 TRBV27 TRBD2 TGTGCCAGCAGTTTACTTCGACTAGCGGGAGGAAAAGGGGACAATGAGCAGTTCTTC CASSLLRLAGGKGDNEQFF
- TRBJ2-5 TRBV4-2 - TGTGCCAGCAGCCAAGATTTGGAGGGTAACAATGAGCGGTTCTTC CASSQDLEGNNERFF
- TRBJ1-1 TRBV5-6 - TGTGCCAGCAGCTTAACCGGGAGGAGCACTGAAGCTTTCTTT CASSLTGRSTEAFF
few TRBJ2-2 TRBV7-3 - TGTGCCAGCAGCCCCAGGCTCAGCACCGGGGAGCTGTTTTTT CASSPRLSTGELFF
- TRBJ2-3 TRBV12-3/TRBV12-4 - TGTGCCGGCAGTTTTGAACGGAGCACAGATACGCAGTATTTT CAGSFERSTDTQYF
- TRBJ2-7 TRBV5-1 - TGCGCCAGTAGCCCGCGCGGAGGCTACGAGCAGTACTTC CASSPRGGYEQYF
- TRBJ2-1 TRBV5-5 TRBD2 TGTGCCAGCAGTTCCTTAGCGGGAACACCCCGAGTTGGGTACAATGAGCAGTTCTTC CASSSLAGTPRVGYNEQFF
- TRBJ2-3 TRBV20-1 - TGCAGTGCCTTAGCGGCGTGGAACTCAGATACGCAGTATTTT CSALAAWNSDTQYF
few TRBJ2-7 TRBV5-6 TRBD2 TGTGCCAGCAGCCTCCGAGGCGCGGGGAGCGGGAGTTCAGAGGAGCAGTACTTC CASSLRGAGSGSSEEQYF
many TRBJ1-4 TRBV29-1 - TGCAGCGTTGGGGGAGGAAGGGGGACTAATGAAAAACTGTTTTTT CSVGGGRGTNEKLFF
many TRBJ2-5 TRBV5-1 - TGTGCCAGCAGTTTAGGGGGGCCCCAAGAGACCCAGTACTTC CASSLGGPQETQYF
- TRBJ2-7 TRBV27 TRBD2 TGTGCCAGCAGTGGGGGGGACTCCTACTACGAGCAGTACTTC CASSGGDSYYEQYF
few TRBJ2-1 TRBV20-1 - TGCAGTGCTAGTTTAGCTATTAATGAGCAGTTCTTC CSASLAINEQFF
- TRBJ2-3 TRBV7-6 TRBD1 TGTGCCAGCAGCTCTGGAACAGGGGAATTTGGGGATACGCAGTATTTT CASSSGTGEFGDTQYF
few TRBJ1-1 TRBV12-3/TRBV12-4 - TGTGCCAGCAGTTTCCTCAGGACTGAAGCTTTCTTT CASSFLRTEAFF
- TRBJ2-3 TRBV24-1 - TGTGCCACCAGTGATCCGAACTCCCCGTCGGGTACGCAGTATTTT CATSDPNSPSGTQYF
- TRBJ2-5 TRBV29-1 TRBD1 TGCAGCGTTGGTAGGGACAGGGTACAAGAGACCCAGTACTTC CSVGRDRVQETQYF
- TRBJ2-3 TRBV29-1 - TGCAGCGTTGAGGCCCACACAGATACGCAGTATTTT CSVEAHTDTQYF
- TRBJ2-5 TRBV20-1 TRBD2 TGCAGTGCCGGCGGGGGTCTCCAAGAGACCCAGTACTTC CSAGGGLQETQYF
few TRBJ2-2 TRBV29-1 - TGCAGCGGCCGTTTCGGGGGCCTGAACACCGGGGAGCTGTTTTTT CSGRFGGLNTGELFF
- TRBJ2-1 TRBV6-1 - TGTGCCATATGGAGGACCCTCAACAATGAGCAGTTCTTC CAIWRTLNNEQFF
many TRBJ1-5 TRBV20-1 TRBD1 TGCAGTGCTAGAGAGCCGGGACAGGGTAATCAGCCCCAGCATTTT CSAREPGQGNQPQHF
- TRBJ2-7 TRBV11-3 TRBD2 TGTGCCAGCAGCCCCACCGGGACTAGCTTCTACGAGCAGTACTTC CASSPTGTSFYEQYF
few TRBJ2-5 TRBV18 - TGTGCCAGCTCACCAGTAGTTGGCCAAGAGACCCAGTACTTC CASSPVVGQETQYF
few TRBJ2-7 TRBV24-1 - TGTGCCACCAGTGGGAGACAGCCCCCCTACGAGCAGTACTTC CATSGRQPPYEQYF
- TRBJ2-7 TRBV28 TRBD1 TGTGCCAGCAGTTTGGCCCGGGACAGCATCTCCTACGAGCAGTACTTC CASSLARDSISYEQYF
many TRBJ2-7 TRBV15 TRBD1 TGTGCCACCAGCAAAGGACAGGGTGGGAACGAGCAGTACTTC CATSKGQGGNEQYF